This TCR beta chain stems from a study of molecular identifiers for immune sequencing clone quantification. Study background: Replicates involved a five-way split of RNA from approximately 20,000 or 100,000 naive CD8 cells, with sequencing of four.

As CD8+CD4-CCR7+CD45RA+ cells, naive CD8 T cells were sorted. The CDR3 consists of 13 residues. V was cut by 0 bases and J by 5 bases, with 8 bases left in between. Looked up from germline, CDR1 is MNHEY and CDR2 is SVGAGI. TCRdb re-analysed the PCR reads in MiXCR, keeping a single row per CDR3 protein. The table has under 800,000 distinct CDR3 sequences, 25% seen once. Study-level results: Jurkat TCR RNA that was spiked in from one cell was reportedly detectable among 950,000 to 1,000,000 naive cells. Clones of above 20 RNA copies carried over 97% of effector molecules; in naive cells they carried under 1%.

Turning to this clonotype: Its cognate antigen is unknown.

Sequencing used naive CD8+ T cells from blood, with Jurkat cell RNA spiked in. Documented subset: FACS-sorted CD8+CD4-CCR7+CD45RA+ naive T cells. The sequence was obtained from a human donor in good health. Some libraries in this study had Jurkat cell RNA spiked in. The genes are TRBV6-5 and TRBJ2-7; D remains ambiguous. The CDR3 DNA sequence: TGTGCCAGCAGTTACTCGCTAGTAAACGAGCAGTACTTC. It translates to CASSYSLVNEQYF.